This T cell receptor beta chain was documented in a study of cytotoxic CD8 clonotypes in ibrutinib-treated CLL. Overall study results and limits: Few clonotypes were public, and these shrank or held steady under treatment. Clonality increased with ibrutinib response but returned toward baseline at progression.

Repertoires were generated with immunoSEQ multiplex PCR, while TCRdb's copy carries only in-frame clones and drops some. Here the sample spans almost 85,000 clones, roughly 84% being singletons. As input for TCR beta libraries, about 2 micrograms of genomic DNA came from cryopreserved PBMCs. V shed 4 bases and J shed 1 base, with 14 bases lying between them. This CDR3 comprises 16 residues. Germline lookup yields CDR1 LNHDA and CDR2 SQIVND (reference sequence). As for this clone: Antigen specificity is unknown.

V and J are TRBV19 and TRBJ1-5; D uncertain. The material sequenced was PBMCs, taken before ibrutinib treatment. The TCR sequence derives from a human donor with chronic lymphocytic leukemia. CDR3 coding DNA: TGTGCCAGTAGTAGCACCGGGGTCGACAGCAATCAGCCCCAGCATTTT. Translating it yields CASSSTGVDSNQPQHF.